These 24 T cell receptor beta chains were sequenced from one sample in a study of blood T cell repertoires in COVID-19. Sequenced by immunoSEQ multiplex PCR; TCRdb stores in-frame clones only, minus some. The sample has around 180,000 clones, 74% seen once; the top ten hold 3%. Sequencing used peripheral blood. These receptors all come from a woman older than 75 with acute or convalescent COVID-19.

J is TRBJ2-1 and V is TRBV4-1, with D possibly matching TRBD2 (5 bases). The CDR3 is 18 residues long. CDR1 and CDR2 (germline): MGHRA, YSYEKL. Trimming shortened V by 0 bases and J by 7 bases, and 22 bases separated the two germline ends. The CDR3 coding sequence is TGCGCCAGCAGCCAAGATCGGGGTCCTCGGGGTGGCCTAAATGAGCAGTTCTTC. Its translation is CASSQDRGPRGGLNEQFF.

The chain carries TRBV28 and TRBJ2-5; the match to TRBD2 covers 11 bases. CDR1 is MDHEN, CDR2 SYDVKM, per germline. The CDR3 has 16 amino acids. With V trimmed by 0 bases and J by 3 bases, 3 bases remained unmatched. The CDR3 nucleotides are TGTGCCAGCAGTTTATGGCTAGCGGGAGGAAAAGAGACCCAGTACTTC. Residues: CASSLWLAGGKETQYF.

This clone has more than one count but fewer than ten. V usage is TRBV6-5 and J usage is TRBJ2-7; D not resolved. Trimming removed 5 bases at V and 6 bases at J, with 14 bases between. Germline CDR1 MNHEY, CDR2 SVGAGI. This CDR3 is 13 amino acids long. Written as DNA, the CDR3 is TGTGCCAGCAGTACCCCCGGGTCGGGCGAGCAGTACTTC. Translation: CASSTPGSGEQYF.

The rearrangement links TRBV10-3 to TRBJ2-3, with D tentatively TRBD1 (6 bases). Germline loops: CDR1 ENHRY, CDR2 SYGVKD. V was shortened by 11 bases and J by 3 bases, with 18 bases between the two germline ends. The CDR3 runs 14 residues. CDR3 sequence: CASKSRDTTDTQYF. DNA of the CDR3: TGTGCCTCCAAAAGCCGGGACACGACAGATACGCAGTATTTT.

V and J are TRBV24-1 and TRBJ2-2; 8 bases are shared with TRBD1. CDR3 length: 17 residues. Germline assignment: CDR1 KGHDR and CDR2 SFDVKD. Losses at the gene ends were 5 bases for V and 1 base for J; bases not matched to a gene: 8. The CDR3: CATSAPRGQENTGELFF. Here the CDR3 DNA reads TGTGCCACCAGTGCCCCCAGGGGGCAAGAGAACACCGGGGAGCTGTTTTTT.

The chain couples TRBV24-1 to TRBJ2-1; 7 bases line up with TRBD2. The V gene's germline CDR1 is KGHDR and CDR2 SFDVKD. This CDR3 is 12 amino acids long. After removal of 7 bases from V and 7 bases from J, the junction contained 3 bases not matched to a gene. The CDR3 sequence: CATSPGGNEQFF. CDR3 nucleotides: TGTGCCACCAGCCCGGGGGGTAATGAGCAGTTCTTC.

The rearrangement links TRBV6-6 to TRBJ2-7; 8 bases are shared with TRBD1. Per germline, CDR1 MNHNY and CDR2 SVGAGI (reference sequence). V shed 1 base, J shed 1 base, and the junction held 3 bases outside the gene matches. The CDR3 is 15 residues long. CDR3 nucleotides: TGTGCCAGCAGTTACTTCCAGGGGGCTTCCTACGAGCAGTACTTC. Protein: CASSYFQGASYEQYF.

The CDR3 here is CASSFEGGITDTQYF. In DNA form, the CDR3 reads TGTGCCAGCAGTTTCGAAGGAGGGATAACAGATACGCAGTATTTT. The chain carries TRBV27 and TRBJ2-3; D is perhaps TRBD2 (6 bases). CDR3 length equals 15 residues. Germline loops: CDR1 MNHEY, CDR2 SMNVEV (reference sequence). Trimming removed 3 bases from V and 3 bases from J, with 13 bases in between.

The J gene is TRBJ2-3, the V gene TRBV7-8; 9 bases are shared with TRBD1. CDR3 length: 15 residues. The V gene end was trimmed by 0 bases and the J gene end by 4 bases; junction bases not matched to a gene: 2. Germline CDR1 reads SGHVS; CDR2 reads FQNEAQ. The CDR3 here is CASSLARDRADTQYF. DNA of the CDR3: TGTGCCAGCAGCTTAGCTCGGGACAGGGCAGATACGCAGTATTTT.

This clone showed up just once. V usage is TRBV7-9 and J usage is TRBJ2-1, with D maybe TRBD2 (6 bases). The CDR3 length is 13 residues. Trimming shortened V by 4 bases and J by 5 bases, and 9 bases separated the two germline ends. Germline CDR1 reads SEHNR; CDR2 reads FQNEAQ (reference sequence). This CDR3 is CASSYGTDNEQFF. CDR3 in DNA: TGTGCCAGCAGCTATGGGACTGACAATGAGCAGTTCTTC. Together with reference TRBV7-9 and TRBJ2-1, the CDR3 gives the full variable domain: DTGVSQNPRHKITKRGQNVTFRCDPISEHNRLYWYRQTLGQGPEFLTYFQNEAQLEKSRLLSDRFSAERPKGSFSTLEIQRTEQGDSAMYLCASSYGTDNEQFFGPGTRLTVL.

The gene calls are TRBV7-9 and TRBJ1-6; D remains ambiguous. Germline V CDR1 and CDR2: SEHNR, FQNEAQ (reference sequence). This CDR3 has 13 amino acids. Trimming pared 7 bases from V and 10 bases from J, leaving 14 bases between. CDR3 sequence (DNA): TGTGCCAGCAATTCTATGCTGGGCTCACCCCTCCACTTT. Translated: CASNSMLGSPLHF. Variable domain in full (rest from reference TRBV7-9 and TRBJ1-6): DTGVSQNPRHKITKRGQNVTFRCDPISEHNRLYWYRQTLGQGPEFLTYFQNEAQLEKSRLLSDRFSAERPKGSFSTLEIQRTEQGDSAMYLCASNSMLGSPLHFGNGTRLTVT.

In DNA form, the CDR3 reads TGTGCCAGTAGTATACGCCACAATAATTCACCCCTCCACTTT. Its protein product is CASSIRHNNSPLHF. This chain joins TRBV19 and TRBJ1-6; no definite D call. V dropped 2 bases and J dropped 5 bases, with 7 bases sitting between them. The CDR3 has 14 amino acids. Germline values: CDR1 LNHDA, CDR2 SQIVND (reference sequence).

The V and J genes are TRBV28 and TRBJ1-3; D is undetermined. V was trimmed by 7 bases and J by 0 bases, leaving 10 bases between them. This CDR3 is built from 14 residues. Germline V gives CDR1 MDHEN, CDR2 SYDVKM. CDR3: CASTPDFSGNTIYF. The CDR3 DNA reads as TGTGCCAGCACCCCGGACTTCTCTGGAAACACCATATATTTT.

This clone was counted many times. The chain has TRBV24-1 and TRBJ2-2; TRBD2 matches 8 bases. Germline loops: CDR1 KGHDR, CDR2 SFDVKD. V was pared by 3 bases and J by 5 bases, with 7 bases of the junction left unmatched. The length of the CDR3 is 16 residues. This CDR3 is CATSDPSGSGTGELFF. Here the CDR3 DNA reads TGTGCCACCAGTGATCCGAGCGGGAGTGGAACCGGGGAGCTGTTTTTT.

The chain recombines TRBV4-1 with TRBJ1-1; D gene ambiguous. V lost 0 bases and J lost 9, with 11 bases in between. CDR3 length: 13 residues. The germline V gene encodes CDR1 MGHRA and CDR2 YSYEKL. The CDR3 region is CASSQDAGTKAFF. The CDR3 DNA reads as TGCGCCAGCAGCCAAGATGCAGGAACAAAAGCTTTCTTT.

This chain uses TRBV7-9 with TRBJ2-1, with a possible D match to TRBD2 (6 bases). The V end lost 3 bases, the J end lost 5 bases, and 14 bases lay between the germline ends. CDR3 length: 15 amino acids. Looked up from germline, CDR1 is SEHNR and CDR2 is FQNEAQ (reference sequence). The CDR3 is CASSFGGEADNEQFF. CDR3 nucleotide sequence: TGTGCCAGCAGCTTCGGGGGAGAGGCGGACAATGAGCAGTTCTTC.

The gene calls are TRBV5-8 and TRBJ1-1; D may be TRBD1 (5 bases). The germline CDR1 and CDR2 sequences are SGHTS and YDEGEE. The CDR3 spans 14 residues. The V gene lost 2 bases and the J gene lost 1 base, with 9 bases spanning the gap. CDR3 region: CASSLSGSNTEAFF. CDR3 bases: TGTGCCAGCAGCTTATCAGGGTCGAACACTGAAGCTTTCTTT.

Notes on this clone: Other nucleotide sequences from this sample produce the same CDR3. The chain is built from TRBV5-4 and TRBJ2-7; 8 bases line up with TRBD2. CDR3 length: 16 residues. The V and J ends lost 0 bases and 2 bases, in that order; junction bases with no gene match: 7. CDR1 and CDR2 from the germline V gene are SGHNT and YYREEE (reference sequence). The CDR3 region is CASSLGGLAGAYEQYF. CDR3 DNA sequence: TGTGCCAGCAGCTTGGGTGGTCTAGCGGGCGCCTACGAGCAGTACTTC.

The chain combines TRBV21-1 with TRBJ2-5; the table's TRBD2 call for D was not verified on the DNA. TRBV21-1 is described as a pseudogene. The CDR3 has 20 amino acids. Written as DNA, the CDR3 is TGTGCCAGCAGCAAAGGCCATGTTCGGCTAGCGGGAGAATCTCAAGAGACCCAGTACTTC. The encoded protein is CASSKGHVRLAGESQETQYF.

This clone was detected only once. The genes are TRBV27 and TRBJ2-7; TRBD1 aligns across 8 bases. The CDR3 contains 16 residues. With V trimmed by 4 bases and J by 7 bases, 15 bases remained unmatched. Per germline, CDR1 MNHEY and CDR2 SMNVEV (reference sequence). The CDR3 DNA reads TGTGCCAGCAGTTCCTTCCCCAGGGGGCGGTTCGTGGAGCAGTACTTC. Protein: CASSSFPRGRFVEQYF.

The chain links TRBV7-2 to TRBJ1-1; no clear D gene. Looked up from germline, CDR1 is SGHTA and CDR2 is FQGNSA. V lost 4 bases to trimming and J lost 8 bases, with 20 bases between them. The CDR3 loop spans 15 amino acids. For the CDR3, the DNA is TGTGCCAGCAGCTCGCGGGCTGGGGTAGGAGGCGAAGCTTTCTTT. Translated, it gives CASSSRAGVGGEAFF.

The rearrangement links TRBV28 to TRBJ1-2; no definite D call. This CDR3 has 13 amino acids. Germline V lookup: CDR1 MDHEN, CDR2 SYDVKM. Trimming cost V 3 bases and J 2 bases, with 7 bases left between them. The DNA of the CDR3 is TGTGCCAGCAGTTTTGGGCTGAACTATGGCTACACCTTC. Its translation: CASSFGLNYGYTF.

The rearrangement links TRBV18 to TRBJ2-3, with 9 bases that match TRBD2. The V gene's germline CDR1 is KGHSH and CDR2 LQKENI. V gave up 3 bases and J gave up 4 bases; unmatched junction bases: 5. CDR3 length: 15 amino acids. CDR3: CASSPSGLASDTQYF. CDR3 bases: TGTGCCAGCTCACCGTCGGGACTAGCATCAGATACGCAGTATTTT. Full variable domain (remainder filled in from reference TRBV18 and TRBJ2-3): NAGVMQNPRHLVRRRGQEARLRCSPMKGHSHVYWYRQLPEEGLKFMVYLQKENIIDESGMPKERFSAEFPKEGPSILRIQQVVRGDSAAYFCASSPSGLASDTQYFGPGTRLTVL.

The chain couples TRBV6-5 to TRBJ1-2; maybe TRBD1 (5 bases). V lost 2 bases to trimming and J lost 4 bases, with 8 bases between them. The CDR3 is made up of 13 amino acids. Per the germline V gene, CDR1 is MNHEY and CDR2 is SVGAGI. CDR3 coding DNA: TGTGCCAGCAGTTACGACAGTATCTATGGCTACACCTTC. Translated, it gives CASSYDSIYGYTF.